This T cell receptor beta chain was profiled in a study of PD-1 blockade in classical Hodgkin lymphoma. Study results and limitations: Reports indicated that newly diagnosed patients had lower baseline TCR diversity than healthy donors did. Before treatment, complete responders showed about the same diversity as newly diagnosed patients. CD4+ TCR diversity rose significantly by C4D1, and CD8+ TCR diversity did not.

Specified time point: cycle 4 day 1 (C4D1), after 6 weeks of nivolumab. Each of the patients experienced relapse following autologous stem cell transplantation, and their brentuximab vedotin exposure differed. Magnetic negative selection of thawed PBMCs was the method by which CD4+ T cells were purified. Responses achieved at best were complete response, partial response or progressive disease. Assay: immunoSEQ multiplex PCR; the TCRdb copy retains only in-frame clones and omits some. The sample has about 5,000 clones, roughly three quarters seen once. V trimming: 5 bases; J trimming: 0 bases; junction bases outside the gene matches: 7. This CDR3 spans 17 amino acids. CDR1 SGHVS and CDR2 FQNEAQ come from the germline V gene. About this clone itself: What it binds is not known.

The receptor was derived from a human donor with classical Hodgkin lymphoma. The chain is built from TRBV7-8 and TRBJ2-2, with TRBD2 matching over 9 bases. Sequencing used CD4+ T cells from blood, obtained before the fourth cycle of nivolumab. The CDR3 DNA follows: TGTGCCAGCAGCGCCGCGGGGGGGCGAACGAACACCGGGGAGCTGTTTTTT. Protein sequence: CASSAAGGRTNTGELFF.